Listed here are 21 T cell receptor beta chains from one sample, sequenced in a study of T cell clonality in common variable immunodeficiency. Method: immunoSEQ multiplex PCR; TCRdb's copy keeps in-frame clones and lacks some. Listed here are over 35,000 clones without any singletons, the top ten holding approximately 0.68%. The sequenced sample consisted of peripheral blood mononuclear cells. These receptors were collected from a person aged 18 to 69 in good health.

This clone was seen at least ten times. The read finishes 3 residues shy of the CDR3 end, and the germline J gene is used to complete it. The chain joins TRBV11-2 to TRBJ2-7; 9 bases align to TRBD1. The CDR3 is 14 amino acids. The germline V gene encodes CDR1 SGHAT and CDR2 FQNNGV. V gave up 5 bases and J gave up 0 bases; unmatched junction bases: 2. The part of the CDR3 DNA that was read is TGTGCCAGCAGCCCGGACAGGGGCTCCTACGAG. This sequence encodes CASSPDRGSYE. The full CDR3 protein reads CASSPDRGSYEQYF. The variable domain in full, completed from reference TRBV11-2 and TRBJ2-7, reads EAGVAQSPRYKIIEKRQSVAFWCNPISGHATLYWYQQILGQGPKLLIQFQNNGVVDDSQLPKDRFSAERLKGVDSTLKIQPAKLEDSAVYLCASSPDRGSYEQYFGPGTRLTVT.

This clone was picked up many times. Partial CDR3 DNA: TGCGCCAGCAGCTTGGAAGGGCTTACTGGGGCCAACGTC. Amino acid sequence: CASSLEGLTGANV. The full CDR3 reads CASSLEGLTGANVLTF. The chain links TRBV5-1 to TRBJ2-6; D is undetermined. The CDR3 is cut off 3 residues early in the read; its end comes from the germline J gene. Trimming left V 0 bases short and J 2 bases short, with 9 bases between. CDR3 length equals 16 residues. Germline V gives CDR1 SGHRS, CDR2 YFSETQ. Based on the CDR3 plus reference TRBV5-1 and TRBJ2-6, the full variable domain is KAGVTQTPRYLIKTRGQQVTLSCSPISGHRSVSWYQQTPGQGLQFLFEYFSETQRNKGNFPGRFSGRQFSNSRSEMNVSTLELGDSALYLCASSLEGLTGANVLTFGAGSRLTVL.

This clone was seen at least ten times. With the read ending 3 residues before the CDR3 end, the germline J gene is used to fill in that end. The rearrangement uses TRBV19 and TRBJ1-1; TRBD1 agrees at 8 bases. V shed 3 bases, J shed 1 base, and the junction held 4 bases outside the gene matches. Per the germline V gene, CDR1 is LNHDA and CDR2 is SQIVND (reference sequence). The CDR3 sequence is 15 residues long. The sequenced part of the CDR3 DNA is TGTGCCAGTAGTATGGGAGACAGGGGGAACACTGAA. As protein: CASSMGDRGNTE. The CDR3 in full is CASSMGDRGNTEAFF.

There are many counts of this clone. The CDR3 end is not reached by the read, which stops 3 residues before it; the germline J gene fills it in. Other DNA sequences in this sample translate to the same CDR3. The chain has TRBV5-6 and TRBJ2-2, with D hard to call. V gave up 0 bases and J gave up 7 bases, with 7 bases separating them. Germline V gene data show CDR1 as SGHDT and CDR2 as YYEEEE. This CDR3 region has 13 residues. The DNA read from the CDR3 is TGTGCCAGCAGCTTGGATACTCACGGGGAG. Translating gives CASSLDTHGE. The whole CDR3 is CASSLDTHGELFF.

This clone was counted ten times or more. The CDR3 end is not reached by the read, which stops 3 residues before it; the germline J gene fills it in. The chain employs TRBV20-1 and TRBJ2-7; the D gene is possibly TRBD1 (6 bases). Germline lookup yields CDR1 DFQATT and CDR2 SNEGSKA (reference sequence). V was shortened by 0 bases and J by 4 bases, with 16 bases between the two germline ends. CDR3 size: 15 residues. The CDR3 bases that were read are TGCAGTGCTAGAGAGTTACGGGACACCGCTTACGAG. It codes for CSARELRDTAYE. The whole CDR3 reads CSARELRDTAYEQYF.

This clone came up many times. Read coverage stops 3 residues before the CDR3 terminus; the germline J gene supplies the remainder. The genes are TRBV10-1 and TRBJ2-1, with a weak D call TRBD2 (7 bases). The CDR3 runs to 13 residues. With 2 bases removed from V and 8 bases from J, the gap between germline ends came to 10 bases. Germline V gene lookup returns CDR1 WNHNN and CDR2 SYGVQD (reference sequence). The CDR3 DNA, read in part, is TGCGCCAGCAGTGAGGGGGGGGCAGATGAG. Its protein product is CASSEGGADE. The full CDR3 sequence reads CASSEGGADEQFF.

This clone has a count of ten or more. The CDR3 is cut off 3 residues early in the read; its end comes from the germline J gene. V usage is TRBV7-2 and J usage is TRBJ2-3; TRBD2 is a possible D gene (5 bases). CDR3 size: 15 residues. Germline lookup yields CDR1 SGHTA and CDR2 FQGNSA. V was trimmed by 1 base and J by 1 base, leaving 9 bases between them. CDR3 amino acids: CASSLGFGGTDTQYF. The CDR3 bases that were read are TGTGCCAGCAGCTTAGGATTCGGGGGCACAGATACG.

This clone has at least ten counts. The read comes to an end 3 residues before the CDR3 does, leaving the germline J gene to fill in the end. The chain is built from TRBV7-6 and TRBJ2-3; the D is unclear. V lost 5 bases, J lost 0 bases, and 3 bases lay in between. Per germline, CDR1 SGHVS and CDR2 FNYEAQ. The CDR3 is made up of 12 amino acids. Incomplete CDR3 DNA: TGTGCCAGCAGCCTTAGCACAGATACG. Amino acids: CASSLSTDT. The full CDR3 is CASSLSTDTQYF.

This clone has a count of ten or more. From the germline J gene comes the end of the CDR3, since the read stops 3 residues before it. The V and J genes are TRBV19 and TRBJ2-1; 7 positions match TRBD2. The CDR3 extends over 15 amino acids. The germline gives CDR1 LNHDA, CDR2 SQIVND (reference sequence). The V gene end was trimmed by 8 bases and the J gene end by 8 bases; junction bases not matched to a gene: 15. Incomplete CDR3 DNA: TGTGCCAGTGGCCGTGCGAGCGGGACCGGGGATGAG. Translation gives CASGRASGTGDE. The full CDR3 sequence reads CASGRASGTGDEQFF.

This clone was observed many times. CDR3 DNA (partial): TGTGCCACCAGCCGGAAGGGATGGACAGCCTTAGCCAAAAACATT. As protein: CATSRKGWTALAKNI. The whole CDR3 sequence reads CATSRKGWTALAKNIQYF. This chain uses TRBV15 with TRBJ2-4; D possibly corresponds to TRBD1 (6 bases). The sequenced fragment ends 3 residues before the CDR3 boundary, so the rest is inferred from the germline J gene. CDR1 is LNHNV, CDR2 YYDKDF, per germline (reference sequence). V lost 5 bases, J lost 0 bases, and 20 bases lay in between. This CDR3 comprises 18 residues.

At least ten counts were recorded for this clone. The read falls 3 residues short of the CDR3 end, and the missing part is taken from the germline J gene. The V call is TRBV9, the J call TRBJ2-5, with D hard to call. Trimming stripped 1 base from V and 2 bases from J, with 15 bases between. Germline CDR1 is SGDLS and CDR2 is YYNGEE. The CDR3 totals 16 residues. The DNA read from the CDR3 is TGTGCCAGCAGCGTACAGACCCTACTACTTCAAGAGACC. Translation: CASSVQTLLLQET. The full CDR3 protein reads CASSVQTLLLQETQYF.

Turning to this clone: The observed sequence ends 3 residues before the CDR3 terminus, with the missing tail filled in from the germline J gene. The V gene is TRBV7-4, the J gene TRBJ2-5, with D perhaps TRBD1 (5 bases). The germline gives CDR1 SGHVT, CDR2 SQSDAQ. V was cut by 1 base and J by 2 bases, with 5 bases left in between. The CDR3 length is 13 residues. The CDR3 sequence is CASSLDRQETQYF. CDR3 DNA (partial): TGTGCCAGCAGCTTAGACAGGCAAGAGACC.

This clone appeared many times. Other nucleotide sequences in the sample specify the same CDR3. This CDR3 reads CASSEHRSWLNEQFF. Partial CDR3 DNA: TGTGCCAGCAGCGAACACAGGTCATGGCTTAATGAG. The genes are TRBV7-8 and TRBJ2-1; D perhaps matches TRBD1 (5 bases). The read stops 3 residues short of the end of the CDR3; the missing end is completed from the germline J gene. From germline, CDR1 is SGHVS and CDR2 FQNEAQ. This CDR3 has 15 amino acids. V dropped 5 bases and J dropped 7 bases, with 18 bases sitting between them.

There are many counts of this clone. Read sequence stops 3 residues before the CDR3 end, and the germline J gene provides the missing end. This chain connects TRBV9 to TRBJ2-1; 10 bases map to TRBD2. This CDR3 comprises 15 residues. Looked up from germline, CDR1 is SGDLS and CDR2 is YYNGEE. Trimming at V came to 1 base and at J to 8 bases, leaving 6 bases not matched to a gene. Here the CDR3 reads CASSVLAGVSDEQFF. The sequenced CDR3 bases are TGTGCCAGCAGCGTACTAGCGGGAGTTTCGGATGAG.

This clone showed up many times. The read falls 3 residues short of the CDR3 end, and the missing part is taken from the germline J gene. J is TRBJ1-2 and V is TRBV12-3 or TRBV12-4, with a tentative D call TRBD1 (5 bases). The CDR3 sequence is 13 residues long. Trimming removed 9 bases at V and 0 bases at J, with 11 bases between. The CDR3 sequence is CASTGQPNYGYTF. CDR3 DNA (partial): TGTGCCAGTACTGGACAACCTAACTATGGC.

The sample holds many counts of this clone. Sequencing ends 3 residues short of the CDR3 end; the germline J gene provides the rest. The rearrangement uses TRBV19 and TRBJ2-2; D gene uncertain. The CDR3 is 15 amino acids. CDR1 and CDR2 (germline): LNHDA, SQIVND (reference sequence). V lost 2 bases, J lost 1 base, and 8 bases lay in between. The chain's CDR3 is CASSIHSQNTGELFF. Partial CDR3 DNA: TGTGCCAGTAGTATACACAGCCAGAACACCGGGGAG.

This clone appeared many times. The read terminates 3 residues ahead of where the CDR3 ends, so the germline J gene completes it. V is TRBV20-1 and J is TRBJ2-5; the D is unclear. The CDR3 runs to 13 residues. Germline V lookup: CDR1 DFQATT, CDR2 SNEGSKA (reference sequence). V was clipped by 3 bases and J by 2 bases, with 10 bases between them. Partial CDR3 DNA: TGCAGTGCTAGTAGTCCTGTTCAAGAGACC. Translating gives CSASSPVQET. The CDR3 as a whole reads CSASSPVQETQYF.

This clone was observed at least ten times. CDR3 bases read: TGTGCCAGCAGCTCGGGAGGGGCGGTGAGCTCCTACGAG. Amino acids: CASSSGGAVSSYE. The CDR3, in full, reads CASSSGGAVSSYEQYF. V is TRBV5-4 and J is TRBJ2-7; 8 nucleotides match TRBD2. The read ends 3 residues before the CDR3 terminus; that terminus is restored from the germline J gene. Germline V gene lookup returns CDR1 SGHNT and CDR2 YYREEE (reference sequence). V was pared by 3 bases and J by 0 bases, with 8 bases of the junction left unmatched. This CDR3 contains 16 residues.

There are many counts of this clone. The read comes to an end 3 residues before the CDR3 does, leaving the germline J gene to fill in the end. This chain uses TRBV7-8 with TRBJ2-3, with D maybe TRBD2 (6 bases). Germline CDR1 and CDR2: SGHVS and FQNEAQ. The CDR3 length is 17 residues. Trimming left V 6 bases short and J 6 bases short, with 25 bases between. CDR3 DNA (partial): TGTGCCAGCAGTTTATCTTACTCGGGCCCGGCGGGGGATACG. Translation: CASSLSYSGPAGDT. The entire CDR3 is CASSLSYSGPAGDTQYF.

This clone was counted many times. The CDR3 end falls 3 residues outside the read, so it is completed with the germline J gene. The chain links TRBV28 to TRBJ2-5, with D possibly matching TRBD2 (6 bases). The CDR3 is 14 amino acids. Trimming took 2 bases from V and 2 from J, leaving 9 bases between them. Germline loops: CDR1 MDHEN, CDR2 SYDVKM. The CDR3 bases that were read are TGTGCCAGCAGTTTAGGGGACTCACAAGAGACC. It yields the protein CASSLGDSQET. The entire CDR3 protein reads CASSLGDSQETQYF.

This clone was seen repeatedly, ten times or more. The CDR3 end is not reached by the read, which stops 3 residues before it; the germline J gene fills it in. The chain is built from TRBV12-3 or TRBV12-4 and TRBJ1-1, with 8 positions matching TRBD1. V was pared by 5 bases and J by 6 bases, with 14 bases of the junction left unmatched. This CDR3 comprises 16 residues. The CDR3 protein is CASSTRTGLRAAEAFF. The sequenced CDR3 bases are TGTGCCAGCAGTACACGGACAGGGTTGCGCGCCGCTGAA.